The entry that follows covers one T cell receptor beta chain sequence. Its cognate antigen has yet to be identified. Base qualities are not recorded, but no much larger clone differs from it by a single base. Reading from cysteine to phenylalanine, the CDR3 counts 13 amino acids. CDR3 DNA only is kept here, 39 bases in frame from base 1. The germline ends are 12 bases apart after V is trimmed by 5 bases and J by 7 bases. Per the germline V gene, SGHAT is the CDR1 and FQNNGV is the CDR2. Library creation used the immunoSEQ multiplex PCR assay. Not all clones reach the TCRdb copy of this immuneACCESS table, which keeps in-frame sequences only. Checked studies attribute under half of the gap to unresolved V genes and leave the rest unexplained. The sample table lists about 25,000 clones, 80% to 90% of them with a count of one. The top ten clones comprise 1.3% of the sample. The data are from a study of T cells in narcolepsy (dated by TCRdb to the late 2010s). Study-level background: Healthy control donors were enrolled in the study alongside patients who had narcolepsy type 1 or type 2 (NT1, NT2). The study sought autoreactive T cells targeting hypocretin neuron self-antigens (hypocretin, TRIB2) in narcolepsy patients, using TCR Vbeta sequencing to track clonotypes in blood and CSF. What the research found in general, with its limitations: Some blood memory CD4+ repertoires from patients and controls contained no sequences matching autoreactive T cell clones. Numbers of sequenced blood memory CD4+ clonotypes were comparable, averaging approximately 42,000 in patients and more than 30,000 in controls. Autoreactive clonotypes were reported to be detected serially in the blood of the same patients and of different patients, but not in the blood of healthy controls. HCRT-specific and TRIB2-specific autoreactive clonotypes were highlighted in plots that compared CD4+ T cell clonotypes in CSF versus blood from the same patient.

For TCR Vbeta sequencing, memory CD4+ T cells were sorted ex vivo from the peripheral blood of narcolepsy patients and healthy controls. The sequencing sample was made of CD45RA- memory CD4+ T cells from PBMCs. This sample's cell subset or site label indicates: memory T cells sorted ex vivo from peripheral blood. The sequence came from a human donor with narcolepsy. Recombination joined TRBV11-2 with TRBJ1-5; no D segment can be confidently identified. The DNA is TGTGCCAGCAGCGGTACCCCAGTACAGCCCCAGCATTTT. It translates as CASSGTPVQPQHF.